The 14 T cell receptor beta chains listed next were all sequenced from one sample in a study of shared T cell receptors in the human thymus. The method was immunoSEQ multiplex PCR; TCRdb's version includes in-frame clones alone and lacks a portion of them. The sample contains some 400,000 clones, around 93% of which appear only once. The sequencing sample was made of thymocytes. Receptor source: a human donor.

This chain links TRBV5-4 with TRBJ2-1; TRBD2 is a possible D gene (5 bases). Trimming stripped 4 bases from V and 2 bases from J, with 22 bases between. The CDR3 loop spans 18 amino acids. Germline lookup yields CDR1 SGHNT and CDR2 YYREEE (reference sequence). The CDR3 DNA sequence: TGTGCCAGCAGCCCGTCCCAAATTGGGGAGATAACCTACAATGAGCAGTTCTTC. Its translation: CASSPSQIGEITYNEQFF.

The chain is built from TRBV9 and TRBJ1-5; D is ambiguous. V dropped 2 bases and J dropped 4 bases, with 10 bases sitting between them. The CDR3 runs 14 residues. Germline V CDR1 and CDR2: SGDLS, YYNGEE. CDR3 in amino acids: CASSVGPKNQPQHF. The CDR3, as DNA: TGTGCCAGCAGCGTGGGCCCAAAAAATCAGCCCCAGCATTTT.

This chain connects TRBV5-1 to TRBJ2-3; D is possibly TRBD1 or TRBD2 (5 bases each). The CDR3 loop spans 11 amino acids. CDR1 and CDR2 (germline): SGHRS, YFSETQ. The germline V and J ends were trimmed by 3 bases and 10 bases, with 9 bases remaining between them. DNA of the CDR3: TGCGCCAGCAGCTGGGACCAGGCGCAGTATTTT. Residues: CASSWDQAQYF.

The V gene is TRBV19, the J gene TRBJ1-4; TRBD1 aligns across 7 bases. Germline assignment: CDR1 LNHDA and CDR2 SQIVND (reference sequence). J was trimmed by 6 bases and V by 6 bases; bases with no gene match: 16. This CDR3 is 17 amino acids long. CDR3: CASRPNRDSRGHEKLFF. CDR3 DNA: TGTGCCAGTAGACCAAACCGGGACAGCCGGGGGCATGAAAAACTGTTTTTT.

CDR3 loop: CASSVPDRERSTEAFF. In DNA form, the CDR3 reads TGCGCCAGCAGCGTCCCGGACAGGGAGAGGTCCACTGAAGCTTTCTTT. The gene calls are TRBV5-1 and TRBJ1-1; 8 bases match TRBD1. V dropped 4 bases and J dropped 4; count of bases not matched to a gene: 12. Per germline, CDR1 SGHRS and CDR2 YFSETQ. The CDR3 spans 16 residues.

With regard to this clone: The sample holds other DNA sequences that translate to the same CDR3. This sequence joins TRBV19 and TRBJ2-7; no firm D call. CDR1 and CDR2 from the germline V gene are LNHDA and SQIVND (reference sequence). The CDR3 totals 11 residues. The V gene lost 5 bases and the J gene lost 0 bases, with 2 bases spanning the gap. In DNA, the CDR3 is TGTGCCAGTAGTGACTCCTACGAGCAGTACTTC. Translating gives CASSDSYEQYF.

This clone appeared once. This chain connects TRBV27 to TRBJ1-2; D call uncertain. Trimming stripped 10 bases from V and 2 bases from J, with 14 bases between. The CDR3 covers 13 residues. Per the germline V gene, CDR1 is MNHEY and CDR2 is SMNVEV (reference sequence). CDR3 DNA sequence: TGTGCCACCCGGCCCGGCAGAAACTATGGCTACACCTTC. This encodes CATRPGRNYGYTF.

The count of this clone is one. The rearrangement uses TRBV7-2 and TRBJ2-2; 7 nucleotides agree with TRBD2. The junction had 17 bases not matched to a gene; V was cut back by 4 bases and J by 3 bases. The CDR3 loop spans 19 amino acids. The germline V gene encodes CDR1 SGHTA and CDR2 FQGNSA. CDR3 sequence (DNA): TGTGCCAGCAGCTCCGAGGTAGCGGGCGGATCATTAGACACCGGGGAGCTGTTTTTT. This codes for CASSSEVAGGSLDTGELFF.

The V gene is TRBV28, the J gene TRBJ2-3; D may be TRBD2 (5 bases). This CDR3 spans 15 amino acids. The V end lost 2 bases, the J end lost 2 bases, and 11 bases lay between the germline ends. The V gene's germline CDR1 is MDHEN and CDR2 SYDVKM. The CDR3 protein is CASSLTRLHTDTQYF. CDR3 DNA sequence: TGTGCCAGCAGTTTAACTCGACTACACACAGATACGCAGTATTTT.

This clone showed up just once. This chain uses TRBV11-2 with TRBJ2-7; TRBD2 is a possible D gene (6 bases). Germline V CDR1 and CDR2: SGHAT, FQNNGV. V was pared by 6 bases and J by 3 bases, with 9 bases between. The CDR3 is made up of 12 amino acids. The CDR3 loop is CASRRGNYEQYF. The CDR3 DNA follows: TGTGCCAGCAGACGGGGGAACTACGAGCAGTACTTC.

This clone was counted a single time. V and J are TRBV4-1 and TRBJ1-2, with 8 bases that match TRBD1. V shed 3 bases, J shed 8 bases, and the junction held 8 bases outside the gene matches. Germline loops: CDR1 MGHRA, CDR2 YSYEKL. This CDR3 spans 14 amino acids. The CDR3 DNA is TGCGCCAGCAGCCATCCTACAGGGGGATCCGGCTACACCTTC. Protein product: CASSHPTGGSGYTF.

The chain couples TRBV7-2 to TRBJ2-7, with D possibly being TRBD1 (8 bases). CDR1 is SGHTA, CDR2 FQGNSA, per germline. V shed 3 bases and J shed 3 bases, with 12 bases lying between them. CDR3 length: 14 residues. Here the CDR3 reads CASSLDREGYEQYF. The CDR3 DNA follows: TGTGCCAGCAGCTTGGACAGGGAGGGCTACGAGCAGTACTTC.

This chain joins TRBV7-3 and TRBJ2-7; 9 bases match TRBD2. This CDR3 is built from 17 residues. Germline assignment: CDR1 SGHTA and CDR2 FQGTGA. V gave up 5 bases and J gave up 5 bases; unmatched junction bases: 16. The CDR3 coding sequence is TGTGCCAGCAGCCCGAGGACTAGCGCCGTAGACGCGGACGAGCAGTACTTC. Protein: CASSPRTSAVDADEQYF. Based on the CDR3 plus reference TRBV7-3 and TRBJ2-7, the full variable domain is GAGVSQTPSNKVTEKGKYVELRCDPISGHTALYWYRQSLGQGPEFLIYFQGTGAADDSGLPNDRFFAVRPEGSVSTLKIQRTERGDSAVYLCASSPRTSAVDADEQYFGPGTRLTVT.

The chain combines TRBV5-4 with TRBJ2-2, with 10 bases fitting TRBD2. J gave up 5 bases and V 4 bases, and 11 bases lay outside the gene matches. From germline, CDR1 is SGHNT and CDR2 YYREEE (reference sequence). The CDR3 totals 17 residues. CDR3 DNA sequence: TGTGCCAGCAGCAAACTAGCGGGGCCAGAGGGAACCGGGGAGCTGTTTTTT. This codes for CASSKLAGPEGTGELFF. The full variable domain, its missing parts supplied by reference TRBV5-4 and TRBJ2-2, is ETGVTQSPTHLIKTRGQQVTLRCSSQSGHNTVSWYQQALGQGPQFIFQYYREEENGRGNFPPRFSGLQFPNYSSELNVNALELDDSALYLCASSKLAGPEGTGELFFGEGSRLTVL.